This TCR beta chain was sequenced during a study of shared clonotypes between healthy human individuals. Study summary: A couple of women and three men aged 18 to 49 served as donors.

Sequencing was performed with immunoSEQ multiplex PCR; in TCRdb, only in-frame clones are kept and a portion is missing. The sample has some 2,000,000 clones; approximately 95% are singletons. CD45RO-negative, CCR7-positively selected cells formed the naive CD8 fraction, excluding terminally differentiated effector memory CD45RA+ cells. This CDR3 spans 14 amino acids. The V gene's germline CDR1 is SEHNR and CDR2 FQNEAQ (reference sequence). V was trimmed by 3 bases and J by 2 bases, leaving 11 bases between them. This receptor was obtained from a man aged 18-30 years in good health. The sample comprised naive CD8+ T cells sorted from blood. This sequence joins TRBV7-9 and TRBJ2-7; D not certain. CDR3: CASSFPSRPYEQYF. Here the CDR3 DNA reads TGTGCCAGCAGCTTCCCCAGCCGCCCCTACGAGCAGTACTTC.